The source of this TCR beta chain is a study of early T cells in non-severe SARS-CoV-2 infection. Overall study context: Chains from this unsorted whole-blood bulk RNA could not be paired.

Findings of the study overall: Matching against VDJdb likely underestimated virus-specific expansions, favoring anti-spike CD8.

Unique molecular identifiers were added to individual cDNA molecules. Each CDR3 protein gets one entry after TCRdb re-called the 5' RACE reads with MiXCR. The sample has 60,000 to 75,000 distinct CDR3 sequences; 10% to 12% are singletons. In this sample, this clonotype turned up many times. Its antigen is unknown. With V trimmed by 10 bases and J by 1 base, 5 bases remained unmatched. The V gene's germline CDR1 is KGHDR and CDR2 SFDVKD. The CDR3 loop spans 14 amino acids. The clonotype comes from an adult who was a healthcare worker with PCR-confirmed SARS-CoV-2 infection or an uninfected control (not recorded which). This sequence joins TRBV24-1 and TRBJ2-1; 8 bases fit TRBD1. This sample comprised whole blood, obtained at baseline. The CDR3 sequence: CATSRTGSYNEQFF. CDR3 DNA sequence: TGTGCCACGAGTCGGACAGGGTCCTACAATGAGCAGTTCTTC.